This T cell receptor beta chain was captured by sequencing in a study of CD8 T cells in ankylosing spondylitis. Overall study results and limits: Disease-associated clones were CD8+ and fairly uncommon in peripheral blood. Several highly homologous variants formed a TCR beta motif that appeared characteristic of ankylosing spondylitis blood.

The CDR3 totals 15 residues. In germline, CDR1 is DFQATT, CDR2 SNEGSKA (reference sequence). The V gene end was trimmed by 3 bases and the J gene end by 5 bases; junction bases not matched to a gene: 2. This clonotype came up many times. What it recognizes is unknown. Via MiXCR, TCRdb re-called the 5' RACE reads, giving one row per CDR3 protein. Seen here are 130,000 or so distinct CDR3 sequences, approximately 10% observed once, and the top ten hold about 4%. The clonotype originates from a female donor with ankylosing spondylitis or in good health (not recorded which). V is TRBV20-1 and J is TRBJ2-3; 16 bases line up with TRBD2. What was sequenced was blood, either unsorted or a sorted T cell fraction (not recorded which). The CDR3 sequence is CSASGTSGGEDTQYF. The CDR3 coding sequence is TGCAGTGCTAGCGGGACTAGCGGGGGGGAAGATACGCAGTATTTT.